A selection of T cell receptor beta chains follows, all from one sample in a study of identical twins' blood T cells. TCRdb used MiXCR to reprocess the 5' RACE reads, holding one entry per CDR3 protein. Of a few hundred thousand distinct CDR3 sequences in the sample, about 28% were seen once. The material sequenced was PBMCs. These receptors came from a woman between 18 and 50 years old in good health. Both conserved end residues are part of each CDR3. The D gene is left open where the match is weak. Size values are once, few and many counts, or a class for expanded clones, and some rows have none.

V	D	length	J	size	CDR3	DNA
TRBV12-3/TRBV12-4	-	14	TRBJ2-3	-	CASSCGLRSDTQYF	TGTGCCAGCAGCTGTGGCCTCCGATCAGATACGCAGTATTTT
TRBV5-8	-	15	TRBJ2-3	few	CASLSAAVLEYTQYF	TGTGCCAGCCTATCGGCGGCCGTCTTAGAATATACGCAGTATTTT
TRBV12-3/TRBV12-4	-	14	TRBJ2-7	-	CASSFHNKDYEQYF	TGTGCCAGCAGTTTTCACAACAAAGACTACGAGCAGTACTTC
TRBV5-1	-	15	TRBJ2-2	many	CASTMDSPSTGELFF	TGCGCCAGCACAATGGACTCACCGAGCACCGGGGAGCTGTTTTTT
TRBV20-1	-	15	TRBJ2-1	-	CSVRSTDFSYNEQFF	TGCAGTGTTAGATCTACGGACTTCTCCTACAATGAGCAGTTCTTC
TRBV20-1	-	14	TRBJ2-3	-	CSARTGDGRNTQYF	TGCAGTGCTAGAACCGGAGACGGCCGGAATACGCAGTATTTT
TRBV6-6	-	14	TRBJ1-2	-	CASSYDPRVYGYTF	TGTGCCAGCAGTTACGATCCCAGGGTCTATGGCTACACCTTC
TRBV29-1	-	16	TRBJ2-1	many	CSAYPRQVKNIYEQFF	TGCAGCGCATATCCGAGACAGGTCAAGAATATATATGAGCAGTTCTTC
TRBV7-9	-	13	TRBJ1-2	-	CASSFDQVTGYTF	TGTGCCAGCAGCTTCGACCAAGTCACTGGCTACACCTTC
TRBV28	-	14	TRBJ2-2	few	CASQWGASTGELFF	TGTGCCAGCCAATGGGGGGCCTCCACCGGGGAGCTGTTTTTT
TRBV11-2	-	15	TRBJ1-4	-	CASSYLPRFNENLFF	TGTGCCAGCAGCTATTTACCGCGGTTTAATGAAAACCTGTTTTTT
TRBV20-1	TRBD1	14	TRBJ1-3	-	CSAGDRETGNTIYF	TGCAGTGCGGGCGACAGGGAAACGGGAAACACCATATATTTT
TRBV20-1	-	12	TRBJ1-1	many	CSVDSQNTEAFF	TGCAGTGTCGACAGTCAAAACACTGAAGCTTTCTTT
TRBV3-1	-	13	TRBJ2-3	few	CASSPAGPDTQYF	TGTGCCAGCAGCCCTGCAGGGCCAGATACGCAGTATTTT
TRBV6-5	-	13	TRBJ1-2	few	CASSWTNNYGYTF	TGTGCCAGCAGTTGGACAAATAACTATGGCTACACCTTC
TRBV4-1	TRBD2	16	TRBJ2-3	-	CASSQAVSGVTDTQYF	TGCGCCAGCAGCCAAGCGGTTAGCGGGGTCACAGATACGCAGTATTTT
TRBV3-1	-	15	TRBJ2-6	many	CASSQDSLVANVLTF	TGTGCCAGCAGCCAAGATAGTTTGGTGGCCAACGTCCTGACTTTC
TRBV6-6	-	15	TRBJ2-1	-	CASRSVNQVYNEQFF	TGTGCCAGCAGGTCCGTTAACCAAGTCTACAATGAGCAGTTCTTC
TRBV11-2	-	14	TRBJ2-7	-	CASSYDRSTYEQYF	TGTGCCAGCAGCTACGACAGGTCGACCTACGAGCAGTACTTC
TRBV4-3	-	15	TRBJ2-1	-	CASSQDVGAVREQFF	TGCGCCAGCAGCCAAGATGTCGGGGCGGTACGGGAGCAGTTCTTC
TRBV14	-	16	TRBJ1-6	few	CASSPLQGSYNSPLHF	TGTGCCAGCAGTCCCCTTCAGGGGTCCTATAATTCACCCCTCCACTTT
TRBV19	TRBD1	18	TRBJ1-1	-	CASSLPFRTGGRNTEAFF	TGTGCCAGTAGTCTTCCTTTTCGGACAGGGGGCAGGAACACTGAAGCTTTCTTT
TRBV27	TRBD2	15	TRBJ2-1	-	CASSYLAGGPFEQFF	TGTGCCAGCAGTTACTTAGCGGGAGGACCTTTTGAGCAGTTCTTC
TRBV28	-	12	TRBJ1-2	few	CASSLEGRGYTF	TGTGCCAGCAGTTTGGAGGGGAGAGGCTACACCTTC
TRBV11-3	-	12	TRBJ2-7	-	CASSLALREQYF	TGTGCCAGCAGCTTAGCCCTCAGGGAGCAGTACTTC
TRBV2	TRBD1	15	TRBJ1-1	-	CASRAQGALNTEAFF	TGTGCCAGCAGGGCACAGGGGGCTCTGAACACTGAAGCTTTCTTT
TRBV20-1	TRBD2	16	TRBJ2-5	few	CSAPDMTSGDQETQYF	TGCAGTGCTCCAGATATGACTAGCGGGGATCAAGAGACCCAGTACTTC
TRBV7-9	-	15	TRBJ1-1	-	CASSLAFRTDTEAFF	TGTGCCAGCAGCTTAGCGTTCCGGACGGATACTGAAGCTTTCTTT